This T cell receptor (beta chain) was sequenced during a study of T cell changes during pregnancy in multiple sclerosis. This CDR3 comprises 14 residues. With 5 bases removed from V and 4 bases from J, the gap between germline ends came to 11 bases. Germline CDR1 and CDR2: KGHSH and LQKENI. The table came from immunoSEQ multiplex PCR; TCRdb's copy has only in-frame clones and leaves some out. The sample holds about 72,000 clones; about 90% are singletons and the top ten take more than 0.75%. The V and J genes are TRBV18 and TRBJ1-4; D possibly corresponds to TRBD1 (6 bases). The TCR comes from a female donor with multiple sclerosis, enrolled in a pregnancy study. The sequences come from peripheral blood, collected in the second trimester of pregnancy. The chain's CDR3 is CASSSGGGNEKLFF. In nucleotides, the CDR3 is TGTGCCAGCTCATCGGGAGGGGGTAATGAAAAACTGTTTTTT.